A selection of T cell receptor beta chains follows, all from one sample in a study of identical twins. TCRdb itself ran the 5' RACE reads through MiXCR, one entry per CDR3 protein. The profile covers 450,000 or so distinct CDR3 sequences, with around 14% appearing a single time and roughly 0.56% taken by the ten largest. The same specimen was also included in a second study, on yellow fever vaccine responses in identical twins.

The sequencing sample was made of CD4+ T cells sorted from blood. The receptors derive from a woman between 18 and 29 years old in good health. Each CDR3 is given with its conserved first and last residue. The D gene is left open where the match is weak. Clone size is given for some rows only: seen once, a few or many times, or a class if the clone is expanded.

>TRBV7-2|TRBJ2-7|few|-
CASSPTAAGPTEQYF
TGTGCCAGCAGCCCGACGGCCGCGGGGCCTACCGAGCAGTACTTC
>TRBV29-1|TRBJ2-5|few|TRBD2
CSVVGLAGETQYF
TGCAGCGTTGTAGGGTTAGCGGGAGAGACCCAGTACTTC
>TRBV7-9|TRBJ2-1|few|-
CASSHQALREQFF
TGTGCCAGCAGCCACCAAGCGTTACGGGAGCAGTTCTTC
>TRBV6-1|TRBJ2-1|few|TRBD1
CASSGQGPASVF
TGTGCCAGCAGTGGACAGGGGCCGGCTTCAGTCTTC
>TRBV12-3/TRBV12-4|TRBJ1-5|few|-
CASSLTGQQEQPQHF
TGTGCCAGCAGTTTAACGGGTCAGCAGGAACAGCCCCAGCATTTT
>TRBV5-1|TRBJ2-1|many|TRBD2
CASSGGLANEQFF
TGCGCCAGCAGCGGGGGACTAGCGAATGAGCAGTTCTTC
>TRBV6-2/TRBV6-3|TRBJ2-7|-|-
CASSYPGPMREQYF
TGTGCCAGCAGTTACCCGGGACCCATGAGGGAGCAGTACTTC
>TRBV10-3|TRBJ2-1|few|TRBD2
CAISDTPTSGRNEQFF
TGTGCCATCAGTGATACCCCGACTAGCGGGAGAAATGAGCAGTTCTTC
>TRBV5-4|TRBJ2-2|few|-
CASSLESKGGVITGELFF
TGTGCCAGCAGTCTTGAGTCCAAGGGGGGTGTAATCACCGGGGAGCTGTTTTTT
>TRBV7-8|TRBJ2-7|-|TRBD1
CASSLEGSGQGVGEQYF
TGTGCCAGCAGCTTAGAAGGTTCAGGACAGGGGGTAGGCGAGCAGTACTTC
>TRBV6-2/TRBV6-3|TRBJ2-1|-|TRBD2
CASRNSGTISAEQFF
TGTGCCAGCAGAAACTCCGGGACTATCTCCGCAGAGCAGTTCTTC
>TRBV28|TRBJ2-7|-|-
CASSLQKYEQYF
TGTGCCAGCAGTTTACAAAAATACGAGCAGTACTTC
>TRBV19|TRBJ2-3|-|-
CASSSGRGYTDTQYF
TGTGCCAGTAGCTCCGGTCGGGGATACACAGATACGCAGTATTTT
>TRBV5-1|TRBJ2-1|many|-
CASSLAGSYYNEQFF
TGCGCCAGCAGCTTAGCCGGAAGTTACTACAATGAGCAGTTCTTC
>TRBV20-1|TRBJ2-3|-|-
CSAPPGTDTQYF
TGCAGTGCCCCCCCCGGCACAGATACGCAGTATTTT
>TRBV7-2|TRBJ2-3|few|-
CASSLFGGAQGTQYF
TGTGCCAGCAGCTTATTTGGGGGGGCTCAGGGGACGCAGTATTTT
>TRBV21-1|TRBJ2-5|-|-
CASSKGLQETQYF
TGTGCCAGCAGCAAGGGCCTCCAAGAGACCCAGTACTTC
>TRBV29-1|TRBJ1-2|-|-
CSVDPGYGYTF
TGCAGCGTCGACCCAGGGTATGGCTACACCTTC
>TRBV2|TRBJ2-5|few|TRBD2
CASRPGLAVETQYF
TGTGCCAGCAGGCCGGGACTAGCGGTTGAGACCCAGTACTTC
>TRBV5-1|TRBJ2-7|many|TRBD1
CASSFQQGPNEQYF
TGCGCCAGCAGCTTTCAACAGGGGCCTAACGAGCAGTACTTC
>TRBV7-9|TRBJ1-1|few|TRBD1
CASSPTGGWNTEAFF
TGTGCCAGCAGCCCCACAGGGGGCTGGAACACTGAAGCTTTCTTT
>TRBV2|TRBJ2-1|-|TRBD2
CASSVGGGHNEQFF
TGTGCCAGCAGTGTTGGGGGAGGGCACAATGAGCAGTTCTTC
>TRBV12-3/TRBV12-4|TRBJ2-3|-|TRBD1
CASSPDRGLGDTQYF
TGTGCCAGCAGTCCTGACAGGGGACTCGGGGATACGCAGTATTTT
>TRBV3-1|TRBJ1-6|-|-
CASSPLGSNSPLHF
TGTGCCAGCAGCCCCCTGGGTAGTAATTCACCCCTCCACTTT
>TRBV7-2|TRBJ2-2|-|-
CASSQGKANTGELFF
TGTGCCAGCAGCCAGGGGAAAGCGAACACCGGGGAGCTGTTTTTT
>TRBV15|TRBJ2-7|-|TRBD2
CATSRDRGSGRSEQYF
TGTGCCACCAGCAGAGATCGTGGTAGCGGGAGAAGCGAGCAGTACTTC
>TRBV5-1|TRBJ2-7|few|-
CASSFEGRVYEQYF
TGCGCCAGCAGCTTTGAGGGGCGCGTTTACGAGCAGTACTTC